One sample yielded the 15 T cell receptor beta chains listed below, sequenced in a study of CD8 T cells in ankylosing spondylitis. TCRdb re-called the 5' RACE reads with MiXCR, one entry per CDR3 protein. The sample holds 500,000 to 650,000 distinct CDR3 sequences, over 4% seen once. Study-level points and caveats: Typical of ankylosing spondylitis blood, it appeared, was a TCR beta motif of roughly eight highly homologous variants.

The antigens for these receptors are not known. What was sequenced was blood, either unsorted or a sorted T cell fraction (not recorded which). The origin of the receptors is a male donor with ankylosing spondylitis.

At least ten counts were recorded for this clonotype. The chain recombines TRBV18 with TRBJ1-3, with a tentative D call TRBD1 (6 bases). Germline V lookup: CDR1 KGHSH, CDR2 LQKENI. The CDR3 covers 14 residues. The ends were cut back, 3 bases at V and 5 bases at J, with 11 bases in the middle. The CDR3 DNA reads TGTGCCAGCTCACCGGGACATCTCAGAAACACCATATATTTT. Its protein is CASSPGHLRNTIYF. The complete variable domain, with remaining parts taken from reference TRBV18 and TRBJ1-3, reads NAGVMQNPRHLVRRRGQEARLRCSPMKGHSHVYWYRQLPEEGLKFMVYLQKENIIDESGMPKERFSAEFPKEGPSILRIQQVVRGDSAAYFCASSPGHLRNTIYFGEGSWLTVV.

There are many counts of this clonotype. J is TRBJ2-3 and V is TRBV5-1; perhaps D is TRBD1 or TRBD2 (6 bases each). Trimming pared 7 bases from V and 5 bases from J, leaving 17 bases between. CDR3 length equals 14 residues. From germline, CDR1 is SGHRS and CDR2 YFSETQ. CDR3 sequence: CASWRGRAKDTQYF. CDR3 DNA: TGCGCCAGCTGGAGGGGGAGAGCGAAAGATACGCAGTATTTT.

This clonotype has ten or more counts. The J gene is TRBJ1-1, the V gene TRBV5-1, with D perhaps matching TRBD1 (6 bases). CDR1 is SGHRS, CDR2 YFSETQ, per germline. Trimming pared 0 bases from V and 0 bases from J, leaving 6 bases between. The CDR3 sequence is 14 residues long. CDR3 bases: TGCGCCAGCAGCTTGGGGGACATGAACACTGAAGCTTTCTTT. Its translation is CASSLGDMNTEAFF.

This clonotype has at least ten counts. This rearrangement joins TRBV9 to TRBJ2-7, with 8 bases matching TRBD2. The CDR3 length is 14 residues. Germline lookup yields CDR1 SGDLS and CDR2 YYNGEE. V lost 0 bases and J lost 6; bases outside the gene matches: 5. CDR3 nucleotide sequence: TGTGCCAGCAGCGTAGACGGGAGGGAGTTCGAGCAGTACTTC. This sequence encodes CASSVDGREFEQYF.

This clonotype was detected ten times or more. This chain links TRBV10-3 with TRBJ2-1; D call uncertain. V lost 3 bases and J lost 6, with 15 bases in between. The CDR3 is made up of 15 amino acids. Germline-derived CDR1 and CDR2 are ENHRY and SYGVKD. The CDR3 here is CAISDGSPSGNEQFF. Here the CDR3 DNA reads TGTGCCATCAGTGACGGGTCTCCCTCGGGCAATGAGCAGTTCTTC.

This clonotype was counted many times. This chain joins TRBV4-1 and TRBJ2-7; TRBD1 agrees at 7 bases. V lost 0 bases, J lost 0 bases, and 2 bases stayed unmatched. Looked up from germline, CDR1 is MGHRA and CDR2 is YSYEKL. This CDR3 comprises 15 residues. CDR3 nucleotide sequence: TGCGCCAGCAGCCAAGAGGGACAGCTCTCCTACGAGCAGTACTTC. The encoded protein is CASSQEGQLSYEQYF.

This clonotype was seen repeatedly, ten times or more. The gene calls are TRBV7-9 and TRBJ2-7; possible D gene TRBD1, 5 bases. The germline V gene encodes CDR1 SEHNR and CDR2 FQNEAQ (reference sequence). The CDR3 loop spans 13 amino acids. The germline V and J ends were trimmed by 2 bases and 3 bases, with 8 bases remaining between them. Here the CDR3 reads CASSLTDNYEQYF. CDR3 DNA: TGTGCCAGCAGCTTAACGGACAACTACGAGCAGTACTTC.

This clonotype showed up many times. The chain links TRBV12-3 or TRBV12-4 to TRBJ1-2; possibly TRBD1 for D (5 bases). V was shortened by 4 bases and J by 6 bases, with 15 bases between the two germline ends. There are 14 residues in the CDR3. DNA for the CDR3: TGTGCCAGCAGTTCCCAATGGGGGGTGAATGGCTACACCTTC. Encoded protein: CASSSQWGVNGYTF.

This clonotype has a count of ten or more. The J gene is TRBJ2-5, the V gene TRBV20-1; D is perhaps TRBD1 (5 bases). The V and J ends lost 6 bases and 5 bases respectively, with 19 bases between them. Germline CDR1 and CDR2: DFQATT and SNEGSKA (reference sequence). The CDR3 runs 14 residues. In nucleotides, the CDR3 is TGCAGTGCCCCAGGGTGGGAATGGGGCGAGACCCAGTACTTC. Translated: CSAPGWEWGETQYF.

This clonotype was seen repeatedly, ten times or more. J is TRBJ1-2 and V is TRBV5-1, with 7 bases fitting TRBD1. The germline V gene encodes CDR1 SGHRS and CDR2 YFSETQ. V gave up 4 bases and J gave up 4 bases; unmatched junction bases: 4. This CDR3 is built from 13 residues. This chain's CDR3 is CASSPTGVYGYTF. CDR3 sequence (DNA): TGCGCCAGCAGCCCCACAGGGGTCTATGGCTACACCTTC.

This clonotype occurred a few times. The J gene is TRBJ1-1, the V gene TRBV6-5; 12 bases map to TRBD1. After removal of 8 bases from V and 12 bases from J, the junction contained 7 bases not matched to a gene. From germline, CDR1 is MNHEY and CDR2 SVGAGI. The CDR3 totals 12 residues. The CDR3 region is CASGSGTGGTFF. The CDR3 region has the DNA TGTGCCAGCGGCTCCGGGACAGGGGGCACTTTCTTT.

CDR3 DNA: TGTGCCAGCAGTCCACAGGGATTAGCGAACACTGAAGCTTTCTTT. This gives the protein CASSPQGLANTEAFF. V gene TRBV6-1 combines with J gene TRBJ1-1, with a weak D call TRBD1 (6 bases). Germline loops: CDR1 MNHNS, CDR2 SASEGT. This CDR3 has 15 residues. Deletions cut 5 bases from V and 1 base from J, with 14 bases between.

The table lists this clonotype with many counts. V usage is TRBV11-1 and J usage is TRBJ1-1, with D tentatively TRBD1 (5 bases). The CDR3 runs to 14 residues. Trimming took off 5 bases at V and 9 bases at J, with 19 bases between the two ends. Germline V gives CDR1 SGHAT, CDR2 FQDESV (reference sequence). In DNA, the CDR3 is TGTGCCAGCAGCCCCAGATTAAGGGGAGGGCAAGCTTTCTTT. Its translation is CASSPRLRGGQAFF.

This clonotype appeared many times. The rearrangement uses TRBV7-2 and TRBJ1-2; D unresolved. Trimming took off 0 bases at V and 8 bases at J, with 16 bases between the two ends. Germline-derived CDR1 and CDR2 are SGHTA and FQGNSA. The CDR3 consists of 15 residues. The CDR3 DNA reads TGTGCCAGCAGCTTAGCTGGGGTCCGAATAGGGGGCTACACCTTC. Translating it yields CASSLAGVRIGGYTF.

In its sample, this clonotype was seen a few times. This chain links TRBV7-1 with TRBJ2-3, with TRBD1 matching 7 bases. TRBV7-1 is treated as an ORF (open reading frame) with a function not yet certain. The CDR3 totals 16 residues. With V trimmed by 3 bases and J by 3 bases, 9 bases remained unmatched. CDR3 loop: CASSSTGTERTDTQYF. The CDR3 nucleotides read TGTGCCAGCAGCTCGACCGGGACAGAGAGGACAGATACGCAGTATTTT.